One and the same sample provided the 19 T cell receptor beta chains below, sequenced in a study of monozygotic twins with inflammatory bowel disease. TCRdb re-called the 5' RACE reads; every CDR3 protein appears as one record, without DNA. Listed are approximately 160,000 distinct CDR3 sequences; less than 7.5% falls within the top ten. The specimen was blood. The receptors were sampled from a human donor with ulcerative colitis or Crohn's disease, or a healthy co-twin of an affected twin (not recorded which).

The chain links TRBV11-2 to TRBJ2-3. CDR1 and CDR2 (germline): SGHAT, FQNNGV. This CDR3 has 13 amino acids. The chain's CDR3 is CASSFSVADTQYF.

The V call is TRBV2, the J call TRBJ2-1; TCRdb calls TRBD1, which cannot be checked without DNA. Looked up from germline, CDR1 is SNHLY and CDR2 is FYNNEI. This CDR3 is 15 amino acids long. CDR3 sequence reads: CASSETGGGFNEQFF.

The rearrangement uses TRBV16 and TRBJ2-7; there is no DNA to check the TCRdb D call of TRBD2. The CDR3 is 11 residues long. CDR1 and CDR2 from the germline V gene are KGHSY and FQNENV. The CDR3 loop reads CASGGSYEQYF.

This chain joins TRBV9 and TRBJ1-6; TCRdb's D call, TRBD1, is unchecked because there is no DNA. CDR3 length: 14 residues. Germline V gene sequence: CDR1 SGDLS, CDR2 YYNGEE. The CDR3 loop is CASSEGQGRSPLHF.

The V call is TRBV5-1, the J call TRBJ2-5; checking the TCRdb D call of TRBD2 is not possible without DNA. The CDR3 covers 15 residues. Germline V lookup: CDR1 SGHRS, CDR2 YFSETQ. The chain's CDR3 is CASSSGPGLQETQYF.

The rearrangement links TRBV5-1 to TRBJ2-3; lacking DNA, the TRBD2 call made by TCRdb goes unchecked. The germline gives CDR1 SGHRS, CDR2 YFSETQ. The CDR3 is 16 amino acids. CDR3 residues: CASSLMGRASTDTQYF. Together with reference TRBV5-1 and TRBJ2-3, the CDR3 gives the full variable domain: KAGVTQTPRYLIKTRGQQVTLSCSPISGHRSVSWYQQTPGQGLQFLFEYFSETQRNKGNFPGRFSGRQFSNSRSEMNVSTLELGDSALYLCASSLMGRASTDTQYFGPGTRLTVL.

This chain links TRBV30 with TRBJ2-3; TCRdb returns TRBD1, unconfirmable since there is no DNA. CDR3 length: 14 residues. Germline assignment: CDR1 GTSNPN and CDR2 SVGIG (reference sequence). The CDR3 loop reads CAWRRDGSTDTQYF.

This chain joins TRBV10-3 and TRBJ2-1; TCRdb's assignment of TRBD1 cannot be checked, as there is no DNA. Germline-derived CDR1 and CDR2 are ENHRY and SYGVKD. The CDR3 covers 14 residues. CDR3 loop: CAISHGTGVNEQFF.

The chain has TRBV6-5 and TRBJ2-1; TCRdb picks TRBD1, but there is no DNA to check that call. The CDR3 runs 15 residues. Germline V gives CDR1 MNHEY, CDR2 SVGAGI. The CDR3 sequence is CASSYIRGAGNEQFF.

V usage is TRBV12-3 or TRBV12-4 and J usage is TRBJ2-5; TCRdb outputs TRBD1, but without DNA this stays unchecked. This CDR3 is 14 amino acids long. This chain's CDR3 is CASSKQGAQETQYF.

CDR3 amino acids: CASSSSAGQALYNEQFF. The chain couples TRBV5-1 to TRBJ2-1; absent DNA, TCRdb's TRBD1 call cannot be checked. Looked up from germline, CDR1 is SGHRS and CDR2 is YFSETQ. There are 17 residues in the CDR3. Full variable domain (missing parts from reference TRBV5-1 and TRBJ2-1): KAGVTQTPRYLIKTRGQQVTLSCSPISGHRSVSWYQQTPGQGLQFLFEYFSETQRNKGNFPGRFSGRQFSNSRSEMNVSTLELGDSALYLCASSSSAGQALYNEQFFGPGTRLTVL.

The CDR3 spells CASSQAPRYSGNTIYF. The chain employs TRBV3-1 and TRBJ1-3; the D call from TCRdb, TRBD1, cannot be confirmed without DNA. The germline V gene has CDR1 LGHDT and CDR2 YNNKEL (reference sequence). The CDR3 extends over 16 amino acids.

The CDR3 region is CASSRDINSNQPQHF. The rearrangement links TRBV4-1 to TRBJ1-5. The CDR3 has 15 residues. Germline V gene sequence: CDR1 MGHRA, CDR2 YSYEKL.

CDR3 in amino acids: CATSRPRTGVGNQPQHF. The V gene is TRBV15, the J gene TRBJ1-5; as DNA is missing, the TRBD1 call by TCRdb cannot be tested. This CDR3 spans 17 amino acids. Per germline, CDR1 LNHNV and CDR2 YYDKDF (reference sequence).

The chain combines TRBV5-8 with TRBJ2-5; TCRdb proposes TRBD1, but this gene call is untestable without DNA. The V gene's germline CDR1 is SGHTS and CDR2 YDEGEE. CDR3 length equals 13 residues. CDR3 amino acids: CASTRGKQETQYF. The variable domain in full, completed from reference TRBV5-8 and TRBJ2-5, reads EAGVTQSPTHLIKTRGQQATLRCSPISGHTSVYWYQQALGLGLQFLLWYDEGEERNRGNFPPRFSGRQFPNYSSELNVNALELEDSALYLCASTRGKQETQYFGPGTRLLVL.

The chain joins TRBV19 to TRBJ1-2; TCRdb indicates TRBD1, and absent DNA this call remains unverified. This CDR3 comprises 14 residues. Germline loops: CDR1 LNHDA, CDR2 SQIVND (reference sequence). The CDR3 reads CASSFRTGQRGYTF.

This chain joins TRBV19 and TRBJ1-3. The CDR3 is 15 residues long. Germline-derived CDR1 and CDR2 are LNHDA and SQIVND (reference sequence). The CDR3 spells CASSIFRTSGNTIYF.

V gene TRBV20-1 combines with J gene TRBJ1-1. The CDR3 runs to 15 residues. CDR1 is DFQATT, CDR2 SNEGSKA, per germline (reference sequence). The CDR3 sequence is CSARDGSTGNTEAFF.

The V call is TRBV27, the J call TRBJ2-3; the D call of TRBD2 rests on TCRdb alone, since no DNA is present to check it. In germline, CDR1 is MNHEY, CDR2 SMNVEV (reference sequence). The CDR3 loop spans 15 amino acids. CDR3 protein: CASSSDRLAGGLGYF.